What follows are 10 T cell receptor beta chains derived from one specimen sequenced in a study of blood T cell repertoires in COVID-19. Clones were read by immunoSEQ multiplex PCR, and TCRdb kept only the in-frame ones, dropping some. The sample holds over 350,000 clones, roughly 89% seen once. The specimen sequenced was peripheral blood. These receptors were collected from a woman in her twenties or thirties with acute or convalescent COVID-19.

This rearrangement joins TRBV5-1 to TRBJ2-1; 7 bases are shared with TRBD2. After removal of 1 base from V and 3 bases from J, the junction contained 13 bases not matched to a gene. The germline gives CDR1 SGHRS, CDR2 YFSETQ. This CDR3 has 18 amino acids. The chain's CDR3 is CASSLSTGAGVYYNEQFF. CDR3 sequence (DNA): TGCGCCAGCAGCTTGTCCACTGGGGCGGGGGTGTACTACAATGAGCAGTTCTTC.

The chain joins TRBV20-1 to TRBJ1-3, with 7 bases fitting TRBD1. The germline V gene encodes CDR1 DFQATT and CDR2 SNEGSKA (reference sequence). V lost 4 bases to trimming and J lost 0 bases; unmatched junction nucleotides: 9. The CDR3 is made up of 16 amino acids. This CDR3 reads CSATEGAPSSGNTIYF. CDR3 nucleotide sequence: TGCAGTGCTACTGAGGGGGCCCCAAGCTCTGGAAACACCATATATTTT.

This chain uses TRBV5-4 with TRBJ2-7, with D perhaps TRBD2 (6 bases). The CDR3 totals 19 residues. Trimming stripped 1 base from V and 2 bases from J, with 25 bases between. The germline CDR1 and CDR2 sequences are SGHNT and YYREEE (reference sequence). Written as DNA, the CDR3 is TGTGCCAGCAGCTTGAAGCGGGTCGACAGCGCCCATTTAACCTACGAGCAGTACTTC. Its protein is CASSLKRVDSAHLTYEQYF.

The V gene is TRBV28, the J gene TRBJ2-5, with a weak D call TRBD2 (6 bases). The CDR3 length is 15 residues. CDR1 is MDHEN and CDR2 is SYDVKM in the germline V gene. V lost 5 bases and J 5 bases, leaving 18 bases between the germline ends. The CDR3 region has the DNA TGTGCCAGCAGTCCGTGGGACGGGAGATGGGAGACCCAGTACTTC. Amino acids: CASSPWDGRWETQYF.

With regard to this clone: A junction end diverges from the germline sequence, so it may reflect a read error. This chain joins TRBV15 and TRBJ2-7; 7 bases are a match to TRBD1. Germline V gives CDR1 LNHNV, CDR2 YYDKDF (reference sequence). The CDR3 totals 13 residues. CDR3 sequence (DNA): TGTGCCACCAGCATGGGGAATGGACAGGAGAGGGCATTC. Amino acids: CATSMGNGQERAF.

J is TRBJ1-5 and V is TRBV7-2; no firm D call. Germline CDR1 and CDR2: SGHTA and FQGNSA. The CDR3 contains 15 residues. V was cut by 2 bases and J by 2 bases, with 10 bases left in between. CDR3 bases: TGTGCCAGCAGCTTAAAGAGCCAGGGCAATCAGCCCCAGCATTTT. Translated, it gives CASSLKSQGNQPQHF.

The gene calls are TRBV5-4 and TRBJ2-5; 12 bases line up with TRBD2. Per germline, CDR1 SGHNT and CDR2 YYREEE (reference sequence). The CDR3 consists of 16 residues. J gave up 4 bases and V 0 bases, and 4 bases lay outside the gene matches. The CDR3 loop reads CASSLASGGAAETQYF. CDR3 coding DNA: TGTGCCAGCAGCTTGGCTAGCGGGGGGGCAGCAGAGACCCAGTACTTC. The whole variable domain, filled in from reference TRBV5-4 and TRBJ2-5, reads ETGVTQSPTHLIKTRGQQVTLRCSSQSGHNTVSWYQQALGQGPQFIFQYYREEENGRGNFPPRFSGLQFPNYSSELNVNALELDDSALYLCASSLASGGAAETQYFGPGTRLLVL.

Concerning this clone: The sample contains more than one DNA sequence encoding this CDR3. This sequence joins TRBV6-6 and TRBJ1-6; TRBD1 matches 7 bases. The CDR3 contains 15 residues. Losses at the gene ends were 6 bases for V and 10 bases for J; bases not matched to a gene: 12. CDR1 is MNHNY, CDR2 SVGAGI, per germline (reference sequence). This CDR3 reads CASSYETGRGSPLHF. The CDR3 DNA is TGTGCCAGCAGCTACGAGACAGGGCGCGGGTCACCCCTCCACTTT.

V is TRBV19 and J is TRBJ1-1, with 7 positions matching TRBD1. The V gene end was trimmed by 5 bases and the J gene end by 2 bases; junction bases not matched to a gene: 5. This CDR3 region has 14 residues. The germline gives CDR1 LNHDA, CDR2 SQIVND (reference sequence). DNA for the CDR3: TGTGCCAGTAGTCCAGGACAGGTAAACACTGAAGCTTTCTTT. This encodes CASSPGQVNTEAFF. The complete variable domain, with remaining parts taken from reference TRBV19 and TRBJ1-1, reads DGGITQSPKYLFRKEGQNVTLSCEQNLNHDAMYWYRQDPGQGLRLIYYSQIVNDFQKGDIAEGYSVSREKKESFPLTVTSAQKNPTAFYLCASSPGQVNTEAFFGQGTRLTVV.

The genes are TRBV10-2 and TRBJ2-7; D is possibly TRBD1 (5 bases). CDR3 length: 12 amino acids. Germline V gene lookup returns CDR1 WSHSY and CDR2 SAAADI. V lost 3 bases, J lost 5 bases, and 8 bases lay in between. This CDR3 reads CASSDRVHEQYF. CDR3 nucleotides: TGCGCCAGCAGTGACAGGGTCCACGAGCAGTACTTC.